This passage covers 30 T cell receptor beta chains from one sample sequenced in a study of CD8 T cells in ankylosing spondylitis. Via MiXCR, TCRdb re-called the 5' RACE reads, giving one row per CDR3 protein. The data contain roughly 130,000 distinct CDR3 sequences, 7% of them seen just once; the ten biggest clones take up over 9%. The sample consisted of blood, either unsorted or a sorted T cell fraction (not recorded which). These receptors came from a male donor with ankylosing spondylitis or in good health (not recorded which).

Ten or more counts support this clonotype. The chain uses TRBV2 and TRBJ2-1; 9 nucleotides line up with TRBD2. Germline V CDR1 and CDR2: SNHLY, FYNNEI. CDR3 length equals 17 residues. V dropped 7 bases and J dropped 8; count of bases not matched to a gene: 18. CDR3 bases: TGTGCCAGCACTAATCGAGCGGGGGGTCATGTTGCTTATGAGCAGTTCTTC. Amino acid sequence: CASTNRAGGHVAYEQFF. The complete variable domain, with remaining parts taken from reference TRBV2 and TRBJ2-1, reads EPEVTQTPSHQVTQMGQEVILRCVPISNHLYFYWYRQILGQKVEFLVSFYNNEISEKSEIFDDQFSVERPDGSNFTLKIRSTKLEDSAMYFCASTNRAGGHVAYEQFFGPGTRLTVL.

The sample holds many counts of this clonotype. This chain links TRBV20-1 with TRBJ2-3; D is possibly TRBD2 (5 bases). Looked up from germline, CDR1 is DFQATT and CDR2 is SNEGSKA (reference sequence). Trimming shortened V by 2 bases and J by 0 bases, and 15 bases separated the two germline ends. The CDR3 loop spans 16 amino acids. CDR3 sequence (DNA): TGCAGTGCTAGAAATTATGGGTCGGGGAGCACAGATACGCAGTATTTT. This sequence encodes CSARNYGSGSTDTQYF.

This clonotype was counted at least ten times. The gene calls are TRBV9 and TRBJ2-1; 7 bases agree with TRBD2. The germline CDR1 and CDR2 sequences are SGDLS and YYNGEE. The CDR3 covers 14 residues. The junction had 2 bases not matched to a gene; V was cut back by 3 bases and J by 2 bases. CDR3 DNA: TGTGCCAGCAGCGCAAGCGGGACCTACAATGAGCAGTTCTTC. This encodes CASSASGTYNEQFF.

In this sample, this clonotype turned up many times. The chain has TRBV20-1 and TRBJ1-2; D is unclear. Trimming pared 0 bases from V and 8 bases from J, leaving 4 bases between. This CDR3 comprises 10 residues. Germline assignment: CDR1 DFQATT and CDR2 SNEGSKA (reference sequence). The CDR3 sequence is CSARDLGYTF. The CDR3 DNA reads TGCAGTGCTAGAGATCTCGGCTACACCTTC.

This rearrangement joins TRBV6-4 to TRBJ2-3; D remains ambiguous. The germline gives CDR1 MRHNA, CDR2 SNTAGT. The CDR3 is 15 residues long. V lost 0 bases and J lost 0, with 7 bases in between. The CDR3 bases are TGTGCCAGCAGTGACTCGGAGTATAGCACAGATACGCAGTATTTT. This encodes CASSDSEYSTDTQYF.

This clonotype has ten or more counts. The gene calls are TRBV7-9 and TRBJ2-1; possibly TRBD1 for D (5 bases). The ends were cut back, 8 bases at V and 6 bases at J, with 17 bases in the middle. Germline V CDR1 and CDR2: SEHNR, FQNEAQ (reference sequence). The CDR3 covers 14 residues. The CDR3 region is CASAYPGLGNEQFF. In nucleotides, the CDR3 is TGTGCCAGCGCCTACCCAGGGCTTGGCAATGAGCAGTTCTTC.

At least ten counts were recorded for this clonotype. This sequence joins TRBV11-3 and TRBJ2-7, with a weak D call TRBD2 (5 bases). Looked up from germline, CDR1 is SGHNT and CDR2 is YENEEA. The CDR3 contains 14 residues. V was clipped by 1 base and J by 5 bases, with 12 bases between them. The DNA of the CDR3 is TGTGCCAGCAGCTTAGTGTCTGGGAGCCACGAGCAGTACTTC. It specifies CASSLVSGSHEQYF.

In this sample, this clonotype turned up many times. The gene calls are TRBV20-1 and TRBJ2-2; D possibly corresponds to TRBD2 (7 bases). This CDR3 spans 18 amino acids. V was shortened by 5 bases and J by 3 bases, with 25 bases between the two germline ends. Germline CDR1 DFQATT, CDR2 SNEGSKA (reference sequence). In nucleotides, the CDR3 is TGCAGTGCTCCCGGACCATCCAGGGAGGGGGATCACACCGGGGAGCTGTTTTTT. As protein: CSAPGPSREGDHTGELFF.

In its sample, this clonotype was seen many times. The V gene is TRBV5-1, the J gene TRBJ1-2; D ambiguous. The CDR3 has 13 residues. Trimming took off 6 bases at V and 6 bases at J, with 15 bases between the two ends. Germline lookup yields CDR1 SGHRS and CDR2 YFSETQ. The CDR3 reads CASTVAGSHGYTF. CDR3 in DNA: TGCGCCAGCACGGTCGCCGGGAGCCATGGCTACACCTTC.

Many counts were recorded for this clonotype. This chain uses TRBV3-1 with TRBJ2-2, with 10 nucleotides matching TRBD2. Germline CDR1 LGHDT, CDR2 YNNKEL (reference sequence). The CDR3 is made up of 16 amino acids. V lost 1 base and J lost 7; bases outside the gene matches: 6. CDR3 nucleotide sequence: TGTGCCAGCAGCCAAGTAGTACTAGCGGGAATCGGGGAGCTGTTTTTT. Its protein product is CASSQVVLAGIGELFF.

The chain carries TRBV7-9 and TRBJ1-5; the D gene is possibly TRBD1 (5 bases). Trimming took 1 base from V and 5 from J, leaving 12 bases between them. Germline-derived CDR1 and CDR2 are SEHNR and FQNEAQ (reference sequence). CDR3 length equals 15 residues. Here the CDR3 DNA reads TGTGCCAGCAGCTTAGTAGGGGAAGGGCATCAGCCCCAGCATTTT. Translated, it gives CASSLVGEGHQPQHF.

This clonotype was picked up many times. This chain links TRBV7-2 with TRBJ2-3; no reliable D call. CDR1 is SGHTA, CDR2 FQGNSA, per germline. CDR3 length equals 16 residues. V dropped 1 base and J dropped 2 bases, with 13 bases sitting between them. CDR3: CASSLGPAPLTDTQYF. Written as DNA, the CDR3 is TGTGCCAGCAGCTTAGGCCCGGCGCCCCTCACAGATACGCAGTATTTT.

V is TRBV20-1 and J is TRBJ2-5, with D possibly matching TRBD2 (5 bases). This CDR3 has 13 amino acids. Deletions cut 4 bases from V and 4 bases from J, with 13 bases between. CDR1 and CDR2 from the germline V gene are DFQATT and SNEGSKA (reference sequence). CDR3 nucleotide sequence: TGCAGTGCTACCATTTCGGCGGGAGAGACCCAGTACTTC. Its translation: CSATISAGETQYF.

The chain uses TRBV20-1 and TRBJ2-7; 10 bases map to TRBD2. The CDR3 has 15 residues. From germline, CDR1 is DFQATT and CDR2 SNEGSKA (reference sequence). V lost 0 bases to trimming and J lost 4 bases; unmatched junction nucleotides: 6. CDR3 sequence: CSARDEASGSYEQYF. The CDR3 nucleotides are TGCAGTGCTAGAGATGAGGCTAGCGGGAGTTACGAGCAGTACTTC.

This clonotype was detected ten times or more. J is TRBJ2-7 and V is TRBV10-3, with 9 bases identical to TRBD2. V lost 3 bases, J lost 0 bases, and 6 bases stayed unmatched. The length of the CDR3 is 16 residues. Germline V lookup: CDR1 ENHRY, CDR2 SYGVKD. CDR3 sequence: CAISDAGGGRSYEQYF. The CDR3 nucleotides are TGTGCCATCAGTGATGCGGGAGGGGGTCGCTCCTACGAGCAGTACTTC.

At least ten counts were recorded for this clonotype. J is TRBJ1-1 and V is TRBV5-1; D is unclear. Germline CDR1 reads SGHRS; CDR2 reads YFSETQ. The CDR3 contains 13 residues. V was cut by 3 bases and J by 7 bases, with 13 bases left in between. The CDR3 region is CASSSTTGGEAFF. As DNA, the CDR3 is TGCGCCAGCAGCTCGACCACCGGCGGTGAAGCTTTCTTT.

This clonotype was seen at least ten times. The V gene is TRBV28, the J gene TRBJ1-1; no clear D gene. The ends were cut back, 5 bases at V and 7 bases at J, with 17 bases in the middle. The CDR3 spans 14 residues. In germline, CDR1 is MDHEN, CDR2 SYDVKM. CDR3 amino acids: CASSPPPGWREAFF. CDR3 nucleotide sequence: TGTGCCAGCAGTCCCCCCCCTGGATGGCGTGAAGCTTTCTTT. Using reference TRBV28 and TRBJ1-1 for the parts outside the CDR3, the full variable domain is DVKVTQSSRYLVKRTGEKVFLECVQDMDHENMFWYRQDPGLGLRLIYFSYDVKMKEKGDIPEGYSVSREKKERFSLILESASTNQTSMYLCASSPPPGWREAFFGQGTRLTVV.

This clonotype was observed at least ten times. This chain joins TRBV7-2 and TRBJ2-3, with 9 bases matching TRBD2. Germline assignment: CDR1 SGHTA and CDR2 FQGNSA. J gave up 6 bases and V 2 bases, and 9 bases lay outside the gene matches. The CDR3 runs 16 residues. The CDR3 DNA is TGTGCCAGCAGCTTATGGCTAGCGGGATTCGAGGATACGCAGTATTTT. Translation gives CASSLWLAGFEDTQYF.

The chain has TRBV7-2 and TRBJ2-7; no clear D gene. Germline lookup yields CDR1 SGHTA and CDR2 FQGNSA. CDR3 length: 13 amino acids. V was clipped by 1 base and J by 7 bases, with 11 bases between them. For the CDR3, the DNA is TGTGCCAGCAGCTTAGTTTCGGCCCAAGAGCAGTACTTC. Its translation is CASSLVSAQEQYF.

There are many counts of this clonotype. The chain joins TRBV5-1 to TRBJ1-1; no clear D. This CDR3 is built from 13 residues. Per the germline V gene, CDR1 is SGHRS and CDR2 is YFSETQ. V was cut by 0 bases and J by 10 bases, with 13 bases left in between. This chain's CDR3 is CASSLAGRSGAFF. The CDR3 DNA is TGCGCCAGCAGCTTGGCCGGAAGAAGTGGAGCTTTCTTT.

In its sample, this clonotype was seen many times. The chain is built from TRBV7-2 and TRBJ2-5; 12 bases fit TRBD2. The CDR3 is 15 residues long. Germline assignment: CDR1 SGHTA and CDR2 FQGNSA. J gave up 4 bases and V 5 bases, and 5 bases lay outside the gene matches. The CDR3 DNA sequence: TGTGCCAGCAGCCAGACTAGCGGGAGAGTAGAGACCCAGTACTTC. The encoded protein is CASSQTSGRVETQYF.

CDR3 nucleotides: TGTGCCAGCTCAGCAAATCCGACAGGGGACGGGGAGCTGTTTTTT. Protein sequence: CASSANPTGDGELFF. This chain uses TRBV18 with TRBJ2-2, with 8 bases fitting TRBD1. V lost 5 bases, J lost 7 bases, and 9 bases stayed unmatched. The CDR3 covers 15 residues. The germline gives CDR1 KGHSH, CDR2 LQKENI.

This clonotype has ten or more counts. The CDR3 coding sequence is TGCGCCAGCAGCTTTCGGACTAGCGGGGTAGAGACCCAGTACTTC. The encoded protein is CASSFRTSGVETQYF. The V gene is TRBV5-1, the J gene TRBJ2-5, with 12 bases identical to TRBD2. This CDR3 comprises 15 residues. J was trimmed by 4 bases and V by 2 bases; bases with no gene match: 3. In germline, CDR1 is SGHRS, CDR2 YFSETQ.

This clonotype was counted at least ten times. The chain has TRBV12-3 or TRBV12-4 and TRBJ2-7; 7 nucleotides match TRBD2. J was trimmed by 5 bases and V by 6 bases; bases with no gene match: 13. This CDR3 is built from 15 residues. The CDR3 spells CASRDTGTMTHEQYF. CDR3 in DNA: TGTGCCAGCAGGGACACCGGGACTATGACCCACGAGCAGTACTTC.

This clonotype was recorded at least ten times. The V gene is TRBV5-1, the J gene TRBJ1-1, with no clear D. The germline V gene has CDR1 SGHRS and CDR2 YFSETQ. V lost 3 bases, J lost 9 bases, and 18 bases lay in between. The CDR3 is made up of 14 amino acids. As DNA, the CDR3 is TGCGCCAGCAGCTCGGTCGGCGCGGAGTTGAAAGCTTTCTTT. Encoded protein: CASSSVGAELKAFF.

The table lists this clonotype with many counts. This chain connects TRBV2 to TRBJ2-2, with D maybe TRBD1 (5 bases). CDR3 size: 14 residues. Germline V gene lookup returns CDR1 SNHLY and CDR2 FYNNEI. Deletions cut 4 bases from V and 4 bases from J, with 10 bases between. This CDR3 reads CASSAQGPTGELFF. The CDR3 DNA sequence: TGTGCCAGCAGTGCTCAGGGTCCCACCGGGGAGCTGTTTTTT.

This clonotype was detected a few times. CDR3 nucleotide sequence: TGCAGTGCTAGAGGTCTAGCGGGCTGGAGCTCCTACAATGAGCAGTTCTTC. As protein: CSARGLAGWSSYNEQFF. V usage is TRBV20-1 and J usage is TRBJ2-1, with TRBD2 matching 8 bases. Germline assignment: CDR1 DFQATT and CDR2 SNEGSKA (reference sequence). This CDR3 is 17 amino acids long. J lost 0 bases, V lost 1 base, and 8 bases had no gene match.

This clonotype was found many times. This rearrangement joins TRBV14 to TRBJ1-2, with 10 nucleotides matching TRBD1. Germline assignment: CDR1 SGHDN and CDR2 FVKESK. The CDR3 consists of 15 residues. V shed 5 bases, J shed 6 bases, and the junction held 9 bases outside the gene matches. Here the CDR3 DNA reads TGTGCCAGCAGCTACCAGACAGGGGGCGTAGATGGCTACACCTTC. Translation gives CASSYQTGGVDGYTF.

The rearrangement uses TRBV3-1 and TRBJ2-7, with TRBD1 as a possible D gene (5 bases). V was pared by 2 bases and J by 4 bases, with 21 bases between. From germline, CDR1 is LGHDT and CDR2 YNNKEL (reference sequence). The CDR3 runs 17 residues. The CDR3 sequence: CASSQSGASKRRYEQYF. CDR3 bases: TGTGCCAGCAGCCAATCTGGGGCTTCGAAAAGGCGGTACGAGCAGTACTTC.

This clonotype occurred many times. The chain combines TRBV20-1 with TRBJ2-7; 10 bases are shared with TRBD1. This CDR3 region has 14 residues. The germline gives CDR1 DFQATT, CDR2 SNEGSKA (reference sequence). V lost 6 bases, J lost 3 bases, and 8 bases stayed unmatched. The DNA of the CDR3 is TGCAGTGCCGCTGGGACAGGGGTAATCTACGAGCAGTACTTC. Its protein is CSAAGTGVIYEQYF.